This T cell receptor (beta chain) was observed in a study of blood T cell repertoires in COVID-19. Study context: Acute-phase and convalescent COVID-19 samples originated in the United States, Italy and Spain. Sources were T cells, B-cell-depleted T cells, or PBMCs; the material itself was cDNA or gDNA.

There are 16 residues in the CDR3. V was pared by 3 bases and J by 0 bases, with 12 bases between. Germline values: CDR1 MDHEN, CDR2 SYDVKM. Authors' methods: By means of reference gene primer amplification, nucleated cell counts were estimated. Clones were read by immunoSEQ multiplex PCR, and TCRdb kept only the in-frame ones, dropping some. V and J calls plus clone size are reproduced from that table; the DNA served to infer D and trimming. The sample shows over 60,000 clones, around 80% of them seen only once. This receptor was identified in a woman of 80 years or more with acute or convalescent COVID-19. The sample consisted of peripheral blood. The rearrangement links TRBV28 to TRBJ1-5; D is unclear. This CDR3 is CASSFSRLYSNQPQHF. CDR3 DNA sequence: TGTGCCAGCAGTTTCTCCAGGCTCTATAGCAATCAGCCCCAGCATTTT.